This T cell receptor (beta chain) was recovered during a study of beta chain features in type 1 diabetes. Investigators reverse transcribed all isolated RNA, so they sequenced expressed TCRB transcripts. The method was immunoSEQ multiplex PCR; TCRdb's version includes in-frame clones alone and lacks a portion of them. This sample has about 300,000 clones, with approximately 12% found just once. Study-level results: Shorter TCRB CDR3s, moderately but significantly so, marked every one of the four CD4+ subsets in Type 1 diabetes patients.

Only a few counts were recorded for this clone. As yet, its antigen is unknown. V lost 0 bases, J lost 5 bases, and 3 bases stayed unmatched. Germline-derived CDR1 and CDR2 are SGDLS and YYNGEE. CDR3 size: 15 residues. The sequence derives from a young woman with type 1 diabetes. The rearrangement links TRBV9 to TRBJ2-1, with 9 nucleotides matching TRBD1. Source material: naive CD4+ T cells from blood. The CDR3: CASSVERTGDNEQFF. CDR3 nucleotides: TGTGCCAGCAGCGTAGAACGGACAGGGGACAATGAGCAGTTCTTC.